This T cell receptor (beta chain) was observed in a study of OX40 agonist ivuxolimab in advanced cancers. Study-level information: A male proportion of about 84% was recorded, with mean age approximately 56 years and range roughly 20 to 90. Treatment received earlier with anti-PD-1, anti-PD-L1 or anti-CTLA-4 agents was allowed, and 40% had some.

Germline loops: CDR1 SGHVS, CDR2 FQNEAQ. The CDR3 totals 16 residues. Unmatched junction bases numbered 12, after V lost 5 bases and J lost 9 bases. Libraries were prepared by immunoSEQ multiplex PCR; TCRdb keeps only in-frame clonotypes and omits some of them. The table has 48,000 or so clones, 80% to 90% seen once. In this sample, this clone turned up once. The antigen remains unidentified. Findings of the study overall: Expanded clones were, on average, more numerous in CD8+ T cells than in CD4+.

The chain joins TRBV7-8 to TRBJ2-2, with 10 bases matching TRBD1. This clonotype was sampled from an adult with an advanced solid tumor such as melanoma, head and neck, liver or kidney cancer. The source material was CD4+ or CD8+ T cells sorted from blood, sampled in a trial of the OX40 agonist ivuxolimab. The CDR3 reads CASSPRTGGGPWELFF. Here the CDR3 DNA reads TGTGCCAGCAGCCCCCGGACAGGGGGGGGCCCTTGGGAGCTGTTTTTT.